One and the same sample provided the 20 T cell receptor beta chains below, sequenced in a study of T cells in Graves' hyperthyroidism and ophthalmopathy. Amplification of TCR beta CDR3 regions was performed using RNA transcripts as template. The HTBI primer set drove a first-round RT-PCR of the TCR CDR3. In TCRdb, the multiplex PCR reads were re-called with MiXCR into one record per CDR3 protein. The table has under 450,000 distinct CDR3 sequences, about 15% seen once. The source material was blood. The receptors come from a woman aged 18-29 years with Graves' hyperthyroidism.

This clonotype has more than one count but fewer than ten. The rearrangement links TRBV2 to TRBJ1-2, with unresolved D. V was pared by 3 bases and J by 4 bases, with 12 bases between. Looked up from germline, CDR1 is SNHLY and CDR2 is FYNNEI. The CDR3 has 14 residues. CDR3 protein: CASSELAPGYGYTF. The CDR3 DNA reads TGTGCCAGCAGTGAGCTGGCCCCGGGCTATGGCTACACCTTC.

This clonotype was detected once. This rearrangement joins TRBV20-1 to TRBJ2-1, with 9 bases aligning to TRBD2. CDR3 length: 16 amino acids. Germline values: CDR1 DFQATT, CDR2 SNEGSKA (reference sequence). V was pared by 0 bases and J by 4 bases, with 7 bases of the junction left unmatched. CDR3 sequence reads: CSARDPSGKAYNEQFF. CDR3 nucleotide sequence: TGCAGTGCTAGAGATCCTAGCGGGAAAGCATACAATGAGCAGTTCTTC.

About this clonotype: The germline gene is not matched at one end of the junction; a read error may be the cause. The chain carries TRBV27 and TRBJ1-5; 7 bases map to TRBD1. The germline gives CDR1 MNHEY, CDR2 SMNVEV (reference sequence). The CDR3 totals 14 residues. The CDR3 sequence: CASSRGGMRQPQHF. The CDR3 bases are TGTGCCAGCAGCAGGGGGGGAATGCGACAGCCCCAGCACTTT.

This clonotype has a count of ten or more. This CDR3 is CASSPRYETGTNTEAFF. The CDR3 DNA follows: TGTGCCAGCTCACCCCGCTACGAGACAGGAACGAACACTGAAGCTTTCTTT. The rearrangement links TRBV18 to TRBJ1-1; tentative D call: TRBD1 (6 bases). Between the trimmed V and J ends, which lost 3 bases and 1 base, there was a span of 18 bases. Per germline, CDR1 KGHSH and CDR2 LQKENI. This CDR3 spans 17 amino acids. Looking up the rest from reference TRBV18 and TRBJ1-1 gives the full variable domain: NAGVMQNPRHLVRRRGQEARLRCSPMKGHSHVYWYRQLPEEGLKFMVYLQKENIIDESGMPKERFSAEFPKEGPSILRIQQVVRGDSAAYFCASSPRYETGTNTEAFFGQGTRLTVV.

V and J are TRBV18 and TRBJ2-2; D may be TRBD1 (5 bases). The CDR3 runs to 16 residues. Trimming took off 2 bases at V and 2 bases at J, with 12 bases between the two ends. Germline-derived CDR1 and CDR2 are KGHSH and LQKENI. The CDR3 sequence is CASSPVRTINTGELFF. CDR3 coding DNA: TGTGCCAGCTCACCAGTGCGGACAATAAACACCGGGGAGCTGTTTTTT.

This clonotype was seen many times. This chain joins TRBV7-3 and TRBJ1-1; D gene uncertain. The CDR3 is 14 residues long. The V and J ends lost 5 bases and 3 bases respectively, with 13 bases between them. Germline lookup yields CDR1 SGHTA and CDR2 FQGTGA. The CDR3 DNA sequence: TGTGCCAGCAGCATCAGATGTTGGCACACTGAAGCTTTCTTT. Translation gives CASSIRCWHTEAFF.

The chain recombines TRBV5-6 with TRBJ2-1; TRBD2 aligns across 9 bases. J gave up 7 bases and V 4 bases, and 9 bases lay outside the gene matches. Germline CDR1 is SGHDT and CDR2 is YYEEEE. The CDR3 totals 15 residues. The CDR3 reads CASSAGGGEINEQFF. CDR3 in DNA: TGTGCCAGCAGCGCGGGAGGGGGAGAAATAAATGAGCAGTTCTTC.

The rearrangement uses TRBV15 and TRBJ1-2; D is undetermined. V was cut by 8 bases and J by 4 bases, with 20 bases left in between. CDR1 and CDR2 from the germline V gene are LNHNV and YYDKDF (reference sequence). CDR3 length equals 15 residues. The CDR3 DNA follows: TGTGCCACCCGGACGACACGATTCGGATCCTATGGCTACACCTTC. As protein: CATRTTRFGSYGYTF.

This clonotype was seen ten or more times. The gene calls are TRBV12-3 or TRBV12-4 and TRBJ2-1; TRBD2 matches at 10 bases. The CDR3 totals 16 residues. After removal of 1 base from V and 7 bases from J, the junction contained 7 bases not matched to a gene. CDR3 bases: TGTGCCAGCAGTTTAGGAAGAGCGGGGGGGCCTAATGAGCAGTTCTTC. The encoded protein is CASSLGRAGGPNEQFF.

The chain combines TRBV20-1 with TRBJ1-4; D remains unclear. The CDR3 extends over 12 amino acids. Trimming took 0 bases from V and 10 from J, leaving 9 bases between them. The V gene's germline CDR1 is DFQATT and CDR2 SNEGSKA (reference sequence). DNA of the CDR3: TGCAGTGCTAGAGAGGCCCCCCCAAAACTGTTTTTT. This sequence encodes CSAREAPPKLFF.

This clonotype was seen at least ten times. The chain employs TRBV15 and TRBJ1-3; no clear D. V was cut by 0 bases and J by 4 bases, with 4 bases left in between. Germline V CDR1 and CDR2: LNHNV, YYDKDF (reference sequence). The CDR3 covers 13 residues. CDR3 DNA sequence: TGTGCCACCAGCAGAGATCCGGGAAACACCATATATTTT. Translating gives CATSRDPGNTIYF.

This clonotype was picked up many times. The chain's CDR3 is CASSFLQGGESPLHF. The CDR3 bases are TGTGCCAGCAGCTTCTTACAGGGAGGAGAGTCACCCCTCCACTTT. The chain carries TRBV11-2 and TRBJ1-6; tentatively, D is TRBD1 (6 bases). Looked up from germline, CDR1 is SGHAT and CDR2 is FQNNGV. The CDR3 spans 15 residues. With 3 bases removed from V and 10 bases from J, the gap between germline ends came to 16 bases.

This clonotype was seen at least ten times. The chain has TRBV19 and TRBJ2-6; D not resolved. Germline V gene lookup returns CDR1 LNHDA and CDR2 SQIVND (reference sequence). Trimming took off 8 bases at V and 4 bases at J, with 6 bases between the two ends. CDR3 length: 12 residues. In nucleotides, the CDR3 is TGTGCCAGTCAATCCGGGGCCAACGTCCTGACTTTC. Translating gives CASQSGANVLTF.

This clonotype was detected many times. The chain joins TRBV11-2 to TRBJ2-3; D possibly corresponds to TRBD2 (6 bases). The CDR3 spans 14 residues. Trimming shortened V by 4 bases and J by 2 bases, and 10 bases separated the two germline ends. Germline V gene lookup returns CDR1 SGHAT and CDR2 FQNNGV. CDR3 in amino acids: CASSSGAFTDTQYF. In nucleotides, the CDR3 is TGTGCCAGCAGCTCGGGAGCCTTCACAGATACGCAGTATTTT.

This clonotype was seen many times. The chain couples TRBV29-1 to TRBJ2-2, with 7 bases fitting TRBD2. The CDR3 extends over 15 amino acids. Per germline, CDR1 SQVTM and CDR2 ANQGSEA. Losses at the gene ends were 4 bases for V and 4 bases for J; bases not matched to a gene: 9. The CDR3 DNA is TGCAGCGTTGCGGATCGGGGGGTGAGCACCGGGGAGCTGTTTTTT. It encodes CSVADRGVSTGELFF.

Many counts were recorded for this clonotype. V is TRBV6-1 and J is TRBJ2-5; D gene unclear. The ends were cut back, 5 bases at V and 5 bases at J, with 15 bases in the middle. CDR3 length: 14 amino acids. The germline V gene encodes CDR1 MNHNS and CDR2 SASEGT. The CDR3 DNA reads TGTGCCAGCAGTTCCCGTCAGCGTAGGGAGACCCAGTACTTC. It is translated as CASSSRQRRETQYF.

V gene TRBV19 combines with J gene TRBJ1-2; D gene unclear. CDR3 size: 13 residues. V lost 1 base, J lost 4 bases, and 7 bases lay in between. Looked up from germline, CDR1 is LNHDA and CDR2 is SQIVND (reference sequence). The DNA of the CDR3 is TGTGCCAGTAGTATAGTTAAGAGCTATGGCTACACCTTC. Translated: CASSIVKSYGYTF.

This clonotype showed up just a few times. The chain couples TRBV4-2 to TRBJ2-5; D is tentatively TRBD1 or TRBD2 (5 bases each). This CDR3 comprises 12 residues. Germline-derived CDR1 and CDR2 are LGHNA and YNFKEQ. Trimming cost V 0 bases and J 13 bases, with 12 bases left between them. The CDR3 DNA reads as TGTGCCAGCAGCCAAGAGGTGGGGGACCTGTACTTC. Protein sequence: CASSQEVGDLYF.

This clonotype occurred many times. The V call is TRBV13, the J call TRBJ2-5, with 10 bases aligning to TRBD2. V was pared by 4 bases and J by 3 bases, with 5 bases of the junction left unmatched. CDR1 and CDR2 (germline): PRHDT, FYEKMQ (reference sequence). The CDR3 length is 15 residues. The CDR3 DNA sequence: TGTGCCAGCAGCTCACGACTAGCGGGTGAAGAGACCCAGTACTTC. This gives the protein CASSSRLAGEETQYF.

This clonotype was observed at least ten times. Germline is not matched at one junction end, which may reflect a read error. J is TRBJ2-7 and V is TRBV7-2; tentative D call: TRBD2 (5 bases). This CDR3 region has 13 residues. Germline V gives CDR1 SGHTA, CDR2 FQGNSA. The CDR3 coding sequence is TGTGCCAGCAGCCGACAAGCTGGCGAGGAGGCACACTTC. Translation: CASSRQAGEEAHF.